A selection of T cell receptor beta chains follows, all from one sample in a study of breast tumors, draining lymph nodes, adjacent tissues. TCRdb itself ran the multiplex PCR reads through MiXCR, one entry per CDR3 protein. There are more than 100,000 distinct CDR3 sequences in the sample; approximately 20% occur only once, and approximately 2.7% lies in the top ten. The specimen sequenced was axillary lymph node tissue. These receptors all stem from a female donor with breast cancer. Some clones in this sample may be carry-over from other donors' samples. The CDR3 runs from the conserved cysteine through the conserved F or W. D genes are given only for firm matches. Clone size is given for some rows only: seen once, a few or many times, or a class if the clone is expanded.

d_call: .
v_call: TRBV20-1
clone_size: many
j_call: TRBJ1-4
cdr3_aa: CSARVPGRYNEKLFF
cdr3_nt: TGCAGTGCTAGAGTGCCGGGACGTTATAATGAAAAACTGTTTTTT

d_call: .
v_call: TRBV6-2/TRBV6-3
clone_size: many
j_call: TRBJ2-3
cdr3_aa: CASSYSQTDTQYF
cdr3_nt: TGTGCCAGCAGTTACTCCCAGACAGATACGCAGTATTTT

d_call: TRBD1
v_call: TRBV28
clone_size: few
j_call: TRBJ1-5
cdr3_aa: CASRLLGQLSSNQPQHF
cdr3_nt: TGTGCCAGCAGGTTGTTGGGACAGCTTAGCAGCAATCAGCCCCAGCATTTT

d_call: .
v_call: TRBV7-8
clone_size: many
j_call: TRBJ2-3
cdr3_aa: CASSLVTPGKRVNTQYF
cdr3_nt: TGTGCCAGCAGCTTAGTAACGCCAGGAAAGAGGGTGAATACGCAGTATTTT

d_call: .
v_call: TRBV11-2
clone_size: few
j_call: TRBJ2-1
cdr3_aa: CASGLMGALYNEQFF
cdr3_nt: TGTGCCAGCGGCTTAATGGGAGCTCTCTACAATGAGCAGTTCTTC

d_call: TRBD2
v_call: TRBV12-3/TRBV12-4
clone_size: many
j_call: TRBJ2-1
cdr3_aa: CASRLAGGSHNEQFF
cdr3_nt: TGTGCCAGCAGATTAGCGGGAGGATCGCACAATGAGCAGTTCTTC

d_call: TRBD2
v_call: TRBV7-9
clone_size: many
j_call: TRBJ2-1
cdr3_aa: CASSRPGLAGGNEQFF
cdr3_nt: TGTGCCAGCAGCCGGCCGGGACTAGCGGGAGGCAATGAGCAGTTCTTC

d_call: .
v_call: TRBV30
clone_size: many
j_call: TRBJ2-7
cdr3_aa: CAWIGVYEQYF
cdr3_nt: TGTGCCTGGATCGGTGTCTACGAGCAGTACTTC

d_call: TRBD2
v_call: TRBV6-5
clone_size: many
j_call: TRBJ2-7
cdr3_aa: CASRPPGLAGPEQYF
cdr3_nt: TGTGCCAGCAGACCGCCGGGACTAGCGGGACCCGAGCAGTACTTC

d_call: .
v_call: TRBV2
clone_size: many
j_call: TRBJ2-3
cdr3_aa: CASSERQGKVGDTQYF
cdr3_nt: TGTGCCAGCAGTGAACGCCAGGGGAAGGTTGGAGATACGCAGTATTTT

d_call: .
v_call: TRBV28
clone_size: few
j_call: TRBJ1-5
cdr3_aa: CASSLQIKPQHF
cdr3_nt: TGTGCCAGCAGTTTACAAATCAAGCCCCAGCATTTT

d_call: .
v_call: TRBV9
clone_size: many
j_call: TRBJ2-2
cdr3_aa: CASSPLAHTGELFF
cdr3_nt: TGTGCCAGCAGCCCACTCGCGCACACCGGGGAGCTGTTTTTT

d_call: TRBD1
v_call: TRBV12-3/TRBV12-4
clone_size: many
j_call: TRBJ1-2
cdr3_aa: CASSRLDRGGYTF
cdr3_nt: TGTGCCAGCAGCCGTCTGGACAGGGGTGGCTACACCTTC

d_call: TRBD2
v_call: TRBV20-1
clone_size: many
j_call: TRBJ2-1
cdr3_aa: CSAVLAGAVYNEQFF
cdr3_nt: TGCAGTGCAGTACTAGCGGGAGCTGTCTACAATGAGCAGTTCTTC

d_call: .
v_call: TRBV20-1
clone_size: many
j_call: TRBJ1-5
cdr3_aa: CSARDGAKDSNQPQHF
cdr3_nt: TGCAGTGCTAGAGATGGCGCAAAGGATAGCAATCAGCCCCAGCATTTT

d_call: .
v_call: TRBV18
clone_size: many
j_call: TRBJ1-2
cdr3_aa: CASSPGGNYGYTF
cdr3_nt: TGTGCCAGCTCACCAGGGGGGAACTATGGCTACACCTTC

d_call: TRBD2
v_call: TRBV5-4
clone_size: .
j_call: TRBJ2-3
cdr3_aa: CASSFGGSRTDTQYF
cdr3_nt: TGTGCCAGCAGCTTTGGCGGGAGTAGAACAGATACGCAGTATTTT

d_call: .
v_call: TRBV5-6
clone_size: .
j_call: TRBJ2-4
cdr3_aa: CASSLARRNIQYF
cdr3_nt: TGTGCCAGCAGCTTGGCCAGGAGAAACATTCAGTACTTC

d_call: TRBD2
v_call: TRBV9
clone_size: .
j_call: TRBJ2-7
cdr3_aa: CASSSDQRETTRNAYEQYF
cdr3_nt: TGTGCCAGCAGCTCAGACCAGCGGGAGACCACCCGGAACGCCTACGAGCAGTACTTC

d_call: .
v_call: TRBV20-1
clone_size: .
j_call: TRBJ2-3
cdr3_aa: CGARVGTDTQYF
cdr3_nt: TGCGGTGCTAGGGTGGGGACGGATACGCAGTATTTT

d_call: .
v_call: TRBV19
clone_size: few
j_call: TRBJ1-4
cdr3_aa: CASSIEARGANEKLFF
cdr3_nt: TGTGCCAGTAGTATTGAAGCCAGGGGAGCTAATGAAAAACTGTTTTTT

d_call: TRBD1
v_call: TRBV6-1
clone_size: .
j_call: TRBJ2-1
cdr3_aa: CASSAVQGRSYNEQFF
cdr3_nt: TGTGCCAGCAGTGCGGTACAGGGGCGCTCCTACAATGAGCAGTTCTTC

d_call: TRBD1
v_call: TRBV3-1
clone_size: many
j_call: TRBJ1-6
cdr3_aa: CASSQSGQHYNSPLHF
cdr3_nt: TGTGCCAGCAGCCAATCGGGACAGCACTATAATTCACCCCTCCACTTT

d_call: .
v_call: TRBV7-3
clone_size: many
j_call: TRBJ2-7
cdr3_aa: CASSSLHQQLPYEQYF
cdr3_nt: TGTGCCAGCAGCTCCTTACACCAACAGCTCCCCTACGAGCAGTACTTC

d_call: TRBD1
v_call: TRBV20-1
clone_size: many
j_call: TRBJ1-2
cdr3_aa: CSARLQGFSNYGYTF
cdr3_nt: TGCAGTGCTAGATTACAGGGGTTTTCTAACTATGGCTACACCTTC

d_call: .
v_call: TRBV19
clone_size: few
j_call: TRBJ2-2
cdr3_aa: CASSKTGELFF
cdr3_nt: TGTGCCAGTAGTAAGACCGGGGAGCTGTTTTTT

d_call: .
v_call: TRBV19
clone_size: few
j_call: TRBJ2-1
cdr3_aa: CASMGGFGRNSYNEQFF
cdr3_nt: TGTGCCAGTATGGGGGGTTTCGGGAGAAACTCCTACAATGAGCAGTTCTTC

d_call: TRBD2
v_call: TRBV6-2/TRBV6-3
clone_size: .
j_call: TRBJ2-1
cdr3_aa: CASSYFGTSGSNEQFF
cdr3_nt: TGTGCCAGCAGTTACTTTGGGACTAGCGGGAGTAATGAGCAGTTCTTC

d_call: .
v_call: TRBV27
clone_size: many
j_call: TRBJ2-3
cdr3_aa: CASSLGRDTQYF
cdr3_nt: TGTGCCAGCAGTTTGGGGAGAGATACGCAGTATTTT

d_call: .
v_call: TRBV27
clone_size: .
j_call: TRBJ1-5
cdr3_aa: CASSPSLYSNQPQHF
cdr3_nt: TGTGCCAGCAGTCCCTCGCTATATAGCAATCAGCCCCAGCATTTT

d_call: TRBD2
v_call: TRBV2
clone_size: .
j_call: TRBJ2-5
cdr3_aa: CAGRWTSGQETQYF
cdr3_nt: TGTGCCGGCAGATGGACTAGCGGCCAAGAGACCCAGTACTTC

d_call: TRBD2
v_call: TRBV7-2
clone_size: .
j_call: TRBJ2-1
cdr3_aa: CASSHSGSGNEQFF
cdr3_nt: TGTGCCAGCAGCCATAGCGGGAGCGGTAATGAGCAGTTCTTC

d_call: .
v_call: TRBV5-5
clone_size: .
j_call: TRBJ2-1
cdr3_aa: CASSLDGSYNEQFF
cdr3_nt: TGTGCCAGCAGCCTCGACGGCTCCTACAATGAGCAGTTCTTC

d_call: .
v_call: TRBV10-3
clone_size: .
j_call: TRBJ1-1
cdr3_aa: CAIRGIGTEAFF
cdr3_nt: TGTGCCATCCGGGGAATTGGCACTGAAGCTTTCTTT

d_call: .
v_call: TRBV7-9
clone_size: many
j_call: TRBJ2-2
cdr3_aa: CASNGGRRNTGELFF
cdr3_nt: TGTGCCAGCAACGGAGGTCGACGGAACACCGGGGAGCTGTTTTTT

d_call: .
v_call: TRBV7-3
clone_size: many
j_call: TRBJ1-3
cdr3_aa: CASSPGPGGNTIYF
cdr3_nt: TGTGCCAGCAGTCCGGGACCGGGAGGAAACACCATATATTTT

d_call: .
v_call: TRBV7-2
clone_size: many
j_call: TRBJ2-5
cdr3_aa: CASSLGRLAPQETQYF
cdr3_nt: TGTGCCAGCAGCTTAGGTCGGCTAGCCCCCCAAGAGACCCAGTACTTC

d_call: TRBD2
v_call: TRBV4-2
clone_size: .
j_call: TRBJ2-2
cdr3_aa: CASSQQTSGTNTGELFF
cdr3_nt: TGTGCCAGCAGCCAGCAGACTAGCGGGACGAACACCGGGGAGCTGTTTTTT

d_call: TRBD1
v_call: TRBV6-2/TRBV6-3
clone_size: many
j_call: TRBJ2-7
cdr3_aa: CASSRDRSYEQYF
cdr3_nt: TGTGCCAGCAGTCGGGACAGGTCCTACGAGCAGTACTTC

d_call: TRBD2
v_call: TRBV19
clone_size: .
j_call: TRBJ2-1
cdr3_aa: CASSMGREVYNEQFF
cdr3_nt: TGTGCCAGTAGTATGGGGCGGGAGGTCTACAATGAGCAGTTCTTC

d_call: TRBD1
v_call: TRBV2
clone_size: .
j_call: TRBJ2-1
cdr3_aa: CASSFTGGTYNELFF
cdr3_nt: TGTGCCAGCAGTTTCACAGGGGGCACCTACAATGAGCTGTTCTTC

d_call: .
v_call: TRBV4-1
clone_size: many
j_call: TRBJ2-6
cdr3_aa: CASSQDSSRRSGANVLTF
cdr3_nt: TGCGCCAGCAGCCAAGATAGTTCGCGACGCAGTGGGGCCAACGTCCTGACTTTC

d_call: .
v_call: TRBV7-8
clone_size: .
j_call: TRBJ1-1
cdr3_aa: CASSLGQPVTEAFF
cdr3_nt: TGTGCCAGCAGCTTAGGACAGCCGGTGACTGAAGCTTTCTTT

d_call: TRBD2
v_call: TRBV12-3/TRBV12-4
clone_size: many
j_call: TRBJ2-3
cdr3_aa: CASSLAGGLTDTQYF
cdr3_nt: TGTGCCAGCAGTTTAGCGGGAGGGCTGACAGATACGCAGTATTTT

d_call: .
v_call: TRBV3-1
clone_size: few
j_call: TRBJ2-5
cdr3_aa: CASSQDRGSQETQYF
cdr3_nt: TGTGCCAGCAGCCAAGACCGGGGGTCTCAAGAGACCCAGTACTTC

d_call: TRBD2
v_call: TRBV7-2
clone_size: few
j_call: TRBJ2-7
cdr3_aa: CASSLASGRPTYEQYF
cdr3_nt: TGTGCCAGCAGCTTAGCTAGCGGGAGGCCTACCTACGAGCAGTACTTC

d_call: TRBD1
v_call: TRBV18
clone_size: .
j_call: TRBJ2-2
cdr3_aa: CASSKDRGVTGELFF
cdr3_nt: TGTGCCAGCTCAAAGGACAGGGGCGTCACCGGGGAGCTGTTTTTT

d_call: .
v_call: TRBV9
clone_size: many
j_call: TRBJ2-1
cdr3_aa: CASSVDGTYHNEQFF
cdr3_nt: TGTGCCAGCAGCGTAGATGGGACTTATCACAATGAGCAGTTCTTC

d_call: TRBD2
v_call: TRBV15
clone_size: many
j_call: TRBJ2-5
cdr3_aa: CATSRDIRASGRWETQYF
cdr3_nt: TGTGCCACCAGCAGAGATATAAGGGCTAGCGGGAGGTGGGAGACCCAGTACTTC

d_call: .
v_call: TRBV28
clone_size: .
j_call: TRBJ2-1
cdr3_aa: CATGGRNEQFF
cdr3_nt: TGTGCCACCGGGGGCCGCAATGAGCAGTTCTTC

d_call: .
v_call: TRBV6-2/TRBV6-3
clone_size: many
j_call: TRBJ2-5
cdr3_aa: CASSSLRGAETQYF
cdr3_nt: TGTGCCAGCAGTTCCCTTAGGGGGGCGGAGACCCAGTACTTC

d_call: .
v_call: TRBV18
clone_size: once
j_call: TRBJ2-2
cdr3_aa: CASSFRGQAMNTGELFF
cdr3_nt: TGTGCCAGCTCCTTCCGAGGTCAAGCGATGAACACCGGGGAGCTGTTTTTT

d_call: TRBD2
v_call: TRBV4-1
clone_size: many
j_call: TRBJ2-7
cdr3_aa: CASSLSGAYEQYF
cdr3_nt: TGCGCCAGCAGTCTTAGCGGGGCCTACGAGCAGTACTTC

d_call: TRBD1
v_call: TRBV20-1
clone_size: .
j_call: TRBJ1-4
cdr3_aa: CSARPPGRGAKLFF
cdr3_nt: TGCAGTGCTCGTCCCCCGGGCAGGGGGGCAAAACTGTTTTTT

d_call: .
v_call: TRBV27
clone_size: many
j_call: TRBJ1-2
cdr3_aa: CASSTKTGSYGYTF
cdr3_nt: TGTGCCAGCAGTACCAAAACGGGCTCCTATGGCTACACCTTC

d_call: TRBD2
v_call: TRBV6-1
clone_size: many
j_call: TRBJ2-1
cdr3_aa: CASSDREGLYNEQFF
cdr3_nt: TGTGCCAGCAGTGACAGGGAGGGCCTTTACAATGAGCAGTTCTTC

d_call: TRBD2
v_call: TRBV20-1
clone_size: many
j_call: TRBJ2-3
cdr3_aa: CSASRNLAGGGMPDTQYF
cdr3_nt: TGCAGTGCTAGTAGAAATCTAGCGGGAGGGGGTATGCCAGATACGCAGTATTTT

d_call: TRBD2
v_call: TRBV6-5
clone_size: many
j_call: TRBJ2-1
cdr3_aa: CASRPLAGGSNNEQFF
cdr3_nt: TGTGCCAGCAGACCACTAGCGGGAGGCTCGAACAATGAGCAGTTCTTC

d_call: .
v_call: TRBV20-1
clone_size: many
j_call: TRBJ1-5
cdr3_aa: CSAEAGDQPQHF
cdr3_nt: TGCAGTGCCGAGGCGGGGGATCAGCCCCAGCATTTT

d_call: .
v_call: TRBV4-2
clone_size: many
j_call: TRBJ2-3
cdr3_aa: CASSQVADTQYF
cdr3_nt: TGTGCCAGCAGCCAAGTGGCGGATACGCAGTATTTT